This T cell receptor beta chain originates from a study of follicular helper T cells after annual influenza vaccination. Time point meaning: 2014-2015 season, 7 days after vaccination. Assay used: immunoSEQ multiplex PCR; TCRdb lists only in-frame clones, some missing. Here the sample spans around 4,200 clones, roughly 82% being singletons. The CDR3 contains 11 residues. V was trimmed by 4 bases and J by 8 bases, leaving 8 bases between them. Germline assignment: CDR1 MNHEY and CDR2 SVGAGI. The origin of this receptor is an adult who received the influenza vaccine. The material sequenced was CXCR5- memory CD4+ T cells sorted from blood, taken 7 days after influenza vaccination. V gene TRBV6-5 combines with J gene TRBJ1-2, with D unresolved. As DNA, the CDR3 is TGTGCCAGCAGTTCCGGGCCCGGCTACACCTTC. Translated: CASSSGPGYTF.